The 23 T cell receptor beta chains below were found in one sample sequenced in a study of post-analysis software for immune sequencing data. The study's findings and limits: TRBV segments more frequent in patients than in controls numbered several and included TRBV5-6, TRBV5-1 and TRBV20-1.

No antigen has been assigned to these receptors. Sequencing libraries made from TCR beta cDNA carried unique molecular identifiers. MiXCR, run by TCRdb on the PCR reads, gives a single entry per CDR3 protein. The table records about 500,000 distinct CDR3 sequences, around 40% of them present only once. The specimen was blood. Receptors originate from a girl aged 5-17 years with multiple sclerosis.

The sample holds a few counts of this clonotype. The V call is TRBV15, the J call TRBJ2-5; D is perhaps TRBD1 or TRBD2 (5 bases each). The DNA matches TRBJ2-7 better at its end, which makes the J call doubtful. The germline V gene encodes CDR1 LNHNV and CDR2 YYDKDF (reference sequence). The CDR3 has 11 residues. The CDR3 DNA reads as TGTGCCACCAGGGGGGCCTACGAGCAGTACTTC. Protein sequence: CATRGAYEQYF.

This chain links TRBV7-9 with TRBJ2-7, with D uncertain. V was pared by 3 bases and J by 2 bases, with 17 bases between. CDR3 length: 16 amino acids. The V gene's germline CDR1 is SEHNR and CDR2 FQNEAQ (reference sequence). DNA for the CDR3: TGTGCCAGCAGCTTGATCAGTCCAGATCCAACCTACGAGCAGTACTTC. Translation gives CASSLISPDPTYEQYF.

V and J are TRBV4-1 and TRBJ1-5; D remains unclear. Germline CDR1 MGHRA, CDR2 YSYEKL. This CDR3 is 13 amino acids long. V dropped 1 base and J dropped 4 bases, with 5 bases sitting between them. The CDR3 coding sequence is TGCGCCAGCAGCCAAGTGGGGAATCAGCCCCAGCATTTT. Amino acids: CASSQVGNQPQHF.

The rearrangement uses TRBV29-1 and TRBJ1-4; a possible D gene is TRBD1 (5 bases). Germline V lookup: CDR1 SQVTM, CDR2 ANQGSEA. V gave up 4 bases and J gave up 6 bases, with 18 bases separating them. This CDR3 is built from 15 residues. The CDR3 region has the DNA TGCAGCGTTGTCGGCCCCGGGGCTGGATATGAAAAACTGTTTTTT. It is translated as CSVVGPGAGYEKLFF.

This sequence joins TRBV20-1 and TRBJ2-5, with D possibly matching TRBD1 (6 bases). This CDR3 region has 17 residues. Trimming stripped 5 bases from V and 1 base from J, with 23 bases between. Per the germline V gene, CDR1 is DFQATT and CDR2 is SNEGSKA (reference sequence). The CDR3 sequence is CSASGTPEDNSQETQYF. The DNA for the CDR3 is TGCAGTGCTTCCGGGACACCCGAAGACAATTCCCAAGAGACCCAGTACTTC.

The genes are TRBV5-4 and TRBJ1-1; TRBD1 aligns across 7 bases. Losses at the gene ends were 0 bases for V and 1 base for J; bases not matched to a gene: 15. Germline values: CDR1 SGHNT, CDR2 YYREEE (reference sequence). This CDR3 is 19 amino acids long. CDR3 residues: CASSLDLRGRLGQNTEAFF. The DNA of the CDR3 is TGTGCCAGCAGCTTGGACTTGAGGGGGCGTCTCGGGCAGAACACTGAAGCTTTCTTT.

The CDR3 coding sequence is TGTGCCAGCTGCTGGACGTTCCCTGGCTCCTACGAGCAGTACTTC. As protein: CASCWTFPGSYEQYF. The J gene is TRBJ2-7, the V gene TRBV12-3 or TRBV12-4; D gene ambiguous. Trimming shortened V by 8 bases and J by 0 bases, and 17 bases separated the two germline ends. The CDR3 runs to 15 residues.

This sequence joins TRBV7-2 and TRBJ1-5; D is perhaps TRBD1 (5 bases). This CDR3 comprises 15 residues. With 5 bases removed from V and 0 bases from J, the gap between germline ends came to 11 bases. In germline, CDR1 is SGHTA, CDR2 FQGNSA. The CDR3 sequence: CASSPGTASNQPQHF. The CDR3 nucleotides are TGTGCCAGCAGCCCCGGGACGGCTAGCAATCAGCCCCAGCATTTT.

This rearrangement joins TRBV6-4 to TRBJ2-3; 11 bases are a match to TRBD2. CDR1 MRHNA and CDR2 SNTAGT come from the germline V gene. CDR3 length equals 16 residues. V lost 0 bases to trimming and J lost 6 bases; unmatched junction nucleotides: 5. The CDR3 spells CASSDSSGRAADTQYF. CDR3 nucleotides: TGTGCCAGCAGTGACTCTAGCGGGAGGGCGGCCGATACGCAGTATTTT.

This chain links TRBV12-3 or TRBV12-4 with TRBJ1-3, with D unresolved. The CDR3 loop spans 14 amino acids. With 3 bases removed from V and 2 bases from J, the gap between germline ends came to 8 bases. CDR3 region: CASSLVMTGNTIYF. CDR3 nucleotides: TGTGCCAGCAGTTTGGTCATGACTGGAAACACCATATATTTT.

V usage is TRBV2 and J usage is TRBJ2-5, with 9 bases identical to TRBD2. With the DNA end fitting TRBJ2-7 better, the J assignment may be wrong. The CDR3 has 12 amino acids. In germline, CDR1 is SNHLY, CDR2 FYNNEI. The CDR3 loop is CASRGTSNEQYF. The CDR3 region has the DNA TGTGCCAGCAGGGGGACTAGCAACGAGCAGTACTTC.

CDR3: CASSLTGPSYNEQFF. CDR3 DNA sequence: TGCGCCAGCAGCCTGACTGGTCCCTCCTACAATGAGCAGTTCTTC. V usage is TRBV5-1 and J usage is TRBJ2-1; the D is unclear. With 4 bases removed from V and 0 bases from J, the gap between germline ends came to 11 bases. Germline loops: CDR1 SGHRS, CDR2 YFSETQ. The CDR3 sequence is 15 residues long. The full variable domain, its missing parts supplied by reference TRBV5-1 and TRBJ2-1, is KAGVTQTPRYLIKTRGQQVTLSCSPISGHRSVSWYQQTPGQGLQFLFEYFSETQRNKGNFPGRFSGRQFSNSRSEMNVSTLELGDSALYLCASSLTGPSYNEQFFGPGTRLTVL.

V and J are TRBV11-2 and TRBJ2-1; D is perhaps TRBD1 or TRBD2 (6 bases each). CDR1 and CDR2 from the germline V gene are SGHAT and FQNNGV. Trimming removed 0 bases at V and 6 bases at J, with 18 bases between. The CDR3 has 17 amino acids. CDR3: CASSLDGWGEGGNEQFF. The CDR3 DNA follows: TGTGCCAGCAGCTTAGATGGGTGGGGGGAAGGGGGCAATGAGCAGTTCTTC.

The J gene is TRBJ2-3, the V gene TRBV5-1; 12 bases are shared with TRBD2. Germline values: CDR1 SGHRS, CDR2 YFSETQ. The CDR3 is 15 amino acids. V shed 4 bases, J shed 5 bases, and the junction held 5 bases outside the gene matches. Here the CDR3 DNA reads TGCGCCAGCAGCGTACTAGCGGGAGGCGTAGATACGCAGTATTTT. Its translation: CASSVLAGGVDTQYF.

The chain couples TRBV5-1 to TRBJ2-1, with TRBD2 matching over 10 bases. The CDR3 loop spans 15 amino acids. CDR1 is SGHRS and CDR2 is YFSETQ in the germline V gene. V was pared by 5 bases and J by 5 bases, with 7 bases of the junction left unmatched. The CDR3 loop reads CASRLSGRNNNEQFF. As DNA, the CDR3 is TGCGCCAGCAGACTTAGCGGGAGGAACAACAATGAGCAGTTCTTC.

CDR3 loop: CSARDRESNQPQHF. CDR3 sequence (DNA): TGCAGTGCCCGGGACAGGGAGAGCAATCAGCCCCAGCATTTT. The rearrangement uses TRBV20-1 and TRBJ1-5; 9 bases line up with TRBD1. This CDR3 contains 14 residues. Looked up from germline, CDR1 is DFQATT and CDR2 is SNEGSKA (reference sequence). V dropped 6 bases and J dropped 1; count of bases not matched to a gene: 4.

As concerns this clonotype: Compared with germline, one end of the junction differs, possibly owing to a read error. The chain links TRBV24-1 to TRBJ2-1, with 9 bases lining up with TRBD1. The CDR3 totals 18 residues. CDR1 and CDR2 (germline): KGHDR, SFDVKD. CDR3 coding DNA: TGTGCCACCAGTGATAGCGGGGCGGGACAGGGTTCAATGAATGAGCAGTTTTTC. Its protein product is CATSDSGAGQGSMNEQFF.

The V gene is TRBV6-5, the J gene TRBJ2-7; 10 nucleotides match TRBD1. This CDR3 comprises 15 residues. V dropped 5 bases and J dropped 7; count of bases not matched to a gene: 11. Per the germline V gene, CDR1 is MNHEY and CDR2 is SVGAGI. The CDR3 region is CASSLPGQGPGEQYF. Here the CDR3 DNA reads TGTGCCAGCAGTCTCCCGGGACAGGGGCCGGGGGAGCAGTACTTC.

The chain uses TRBV29-1 and TRBJ2-4; D perhaps matches TRBD1 (6 bases). Trimming pared 2 bases from V and 13 bases from J, leaving 18 bases between. The V gene's germline CDR1 is SQVTM and CDR2 ANQGSEA. The length of the CDR3 is 13 residues. The CDR3 here is CSVEYGTSYKQYF. The CDR3 region has the DNA TGCAGCGTTGAATATGGGACAAGCTACAAGCAGTACTTC. The entire variable domain, with the rest obtained from reference TRBV29-1 and TRBJ2-4, is as follows: SAVISQKPSRDICQRGTSLTIQCQVDSQVTMMFWYRQQPGQSLTLIATANQGSEATYESGFVIDKFPISRPNLTFSTLTVSNMSPEDSSIYLCSVEYGTSYKQYFGAGTRLSVL.

This chain connects TRBV4-3 to TRBJ2-1; D remains unclear. With 1 base removed from V and 0 bases from J, the gap between germline ends came to 16 bases. Germline V gene data show CDR1 as LGHNA and CDR2 as YSLEER. This CDR3 region has 18 residues. The CDR3 reads CASSQAPGGRSSYNEQFF. Here the CDR3 DNA reads TGCGCCAGCAGCCAAGCCCCGGGCGGAAGGAGCTCCTACAATGAGCAGTTCTTC.

This clonotype was counted between two and nine times. The chain uses TRBV14 and TRBJ2-1, with 7 bases that match TRBD2. CDR3 length equals 14 residues. CDR1 is SGHDN, CDR2 FVKESK, per germline. V was clipped by 0 bases and J by 9 bases; unmatched bases: 5. The CDR3 DNA reads TGTGCCAGCAGCCAAGACCGGGGACTACCTGAGCAGTTCTTC. Translated: CASSQDRGLPEQFF.

The rearrangement uses TRBV4-2 and TRBJ2-1, with a possible D match to TRBD2 (5 bases). Germline CDR1 LGHNA, CDR2 YNFKEQ. The length of the CDR3 is 19 residues. V shed 0 bases and J shed 4 bases, with 22 bases lying between them. The CDR3: CASSQEFSATVYSYNEQFF. The CDR3 coding sequence is TGTGCCAGCAGCCAAGAATTTAGCGCCACCGTATATTCTTACAATGAGCAGTTCTTC.

CDR3 amino acids: CSARVSGENNEQFF. CDR3 DNA: TGCAGTGCTAGAGTGTCGGGAGAGAACAATGAGCAGTTCTTC. V usage is TRBV20-1 and J usage is TRBJ2-1; D possibly corresponds to TRBD2 (6 bases). The V end lost 1 base, the J end lost 5 bases, and 12 bases lay between the germline ends. The CDR3 covers 14 residues. The germline V gene has CDR1 DFQATT and CDR2 SNEGSKA (reference sequence).